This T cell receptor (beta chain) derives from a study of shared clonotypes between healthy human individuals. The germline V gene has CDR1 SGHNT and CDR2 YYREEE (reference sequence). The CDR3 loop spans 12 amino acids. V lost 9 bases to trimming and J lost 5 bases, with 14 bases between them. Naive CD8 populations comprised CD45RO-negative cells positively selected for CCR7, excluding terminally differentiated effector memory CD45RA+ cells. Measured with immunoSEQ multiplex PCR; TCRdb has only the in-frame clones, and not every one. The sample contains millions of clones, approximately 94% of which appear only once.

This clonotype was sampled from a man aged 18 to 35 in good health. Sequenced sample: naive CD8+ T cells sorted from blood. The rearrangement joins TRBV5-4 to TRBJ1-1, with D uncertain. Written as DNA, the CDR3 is TGTGCCATCTGCAACGAGGGAACTGAAGCTTTCTTT. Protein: CAICNEGTEAFF.